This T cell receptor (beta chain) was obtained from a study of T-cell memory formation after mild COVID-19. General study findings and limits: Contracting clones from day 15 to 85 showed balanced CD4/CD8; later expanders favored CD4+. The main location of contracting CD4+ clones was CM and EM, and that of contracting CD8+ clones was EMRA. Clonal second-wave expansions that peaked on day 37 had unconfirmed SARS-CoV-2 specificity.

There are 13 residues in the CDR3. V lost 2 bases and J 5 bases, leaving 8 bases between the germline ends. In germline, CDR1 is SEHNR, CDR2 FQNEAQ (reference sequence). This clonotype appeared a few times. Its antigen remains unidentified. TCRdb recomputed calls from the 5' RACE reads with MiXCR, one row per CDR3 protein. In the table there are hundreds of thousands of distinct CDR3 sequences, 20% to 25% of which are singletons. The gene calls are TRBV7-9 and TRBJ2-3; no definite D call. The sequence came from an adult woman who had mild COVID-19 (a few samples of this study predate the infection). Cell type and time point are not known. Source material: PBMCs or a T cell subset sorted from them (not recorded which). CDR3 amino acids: CASSLPVRDTQYF. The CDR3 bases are TGTGCCAGCAGCTTACCCGTGAGAGATACGCAGTATTTT.